These 3 T cell receptor beta chains share one sample of origin, sequenced in a study of blood T cell repertoires in COVID-19 (dated by TCRdb to the early 2020s). The library was prepared using the immunoSEQ multiplex PCR assay. This is the immuneACCESS table as TCRdb keeps it, with only in-frame sequences that have V and J called. A part of the clones is gone; compared with another copy, unresolved V genes explain less than half, and the rest is unexplained. For this sample the table gives about 15,000 clones, of which roughly 88% were detected only once. The ten largest clones capture about a third of the sample. Material: peripheral blood. These receptors were collected from a man between 65 and 85 years old in a cohort sampled during active COVID-19.

The V gene is TRBV19, the J gene TRBJ1-4, with 7 positions matching TRBD1. There are 15 residues in the CDR3. V dropped 6 bases and J dropped 5; count of bases not matched to a gene: 9. Germline CDR1 reads LNHDA; CDR2 reads SQIVND (reference sequence). CDR3 sequence reads: CASRGPGQENEKLFF. The CDR3 DNA is TGTGCCAGTAGGGGACCCGGACAGGAAAATGAAAAACTGTTTTTT.

The table lists this clone with a few counts. The V and J genes are TRBV7-9 and TRBJ1-2; TRBD1 aligns across 7 bases. The CDR3 has 11 amino acids. From germline, CDR1 is SEHNR and CDR2 FQNEAQ (reference sequence). V lost 11 bases to trimming and J lost 5 bases; unmatched junction nucleotides: 5. The CDR3 DNA is TGTGCCCTGGGACAGTCTTATGGCTACACCTTC. Protein: CALGQSYGYTF.

The sample holds a few counts of this clone. The chain links TRBV24-1 to TRBJ2-5, with D unclear. Germline V gives CDR1 KGHDR, CDR2 SFDVKD. The CDR3 has 17 residues. Trimming stripped 1 base from V and 5 bases from J, with 19 bases between. CDR3 sequence reads: CATSDFGSRRSGETQYF. The DNA of the CDR3 is TGTGCCACCAGTGATTTCGGTTCGCGGCGGAGTGGGGAGACCCAGTACTTC.